A single sample is the source of the 21 T cell receptor beta chains below, sequenced in a study of blood T cell repertoires in COVID-19. Some clones are missing from TCRdb's copy, which holds only in-frame ones; the method was immunoSEQ multiplex PCR. The data contain over 350,000 clones, approximately 87% of them singletons. The material sequenced was PBMCs or T cells enriched from blood (not recorded which). Receptors were obtained from a woman in her twenties or thirties with acute COVID-19.

V and J are TRBV2 and TRBJ2-2; D is possibly TRBD2 (6 bases). This CDR3 region has 14 residues. Germline assignment: CDR1 SNHLY and CDR2 FYNNEI. V was cut by 2 bases and J by 11 bases, with 15 bases left in between. The CDR3 spells CASSELARTVELFF. In nucleotides, the CDR3 is TGTGCCAGCAGTGAACTAGCGAGGACGGTAGAGCTGTTTTTT.

The chain uses TRBV7-3 and TRBJ2-1; no definite D call. Germline loops: CDR1 SGHTA, CDR2 FQGTGA. CDR3 length: 14 amino acids. V lost 0 bases to trimming and J lost 3 bases, with 6 bases between them. The CDR3 region has the DNA TGTGCCAGCAGCTTAACTAGCTACTACAATGAGCAGTTCTTC. It codes for CASSLTSYYNEQFF.

The chain has TRBV7-9 and TRBJ1-2; 7 nucleotides match TRBD1. The CDR3 runs 15 residues. Germline V gene data show CDR1 as SEHNR and CDR2 as FQNEAQ (reference sequence). With 7 bases clipped from V and 4 bases from J, the junction kept 12 bases outside the gene matches. This CDR3 is CASISRGGFGYGYTF. The CDR3 nucleotides are TGTGCCAGCATATCAAGAGGGGGCTTCGGCTATGGCTACACCTTC.

V usage is TRBV30 and J usage is TRBJ2-7; TRBD1 matches 8 bases. This CDR3 comprises 14 residues. The ends lost 3 bases at V and 3 bases at J; junction bases unmatched: 7. Germline lookup yields CDR1 GTSNPN and CDR2 SVGIG (reference sequence). CDR3 nucleotides: TGTGCCTGGAGGGACCCGGACAGGGACTACGAGCAGTACTTC. Its protein product is CAWRDPDRDYEQYF.

The chain is built from TRBV28 and TRBJ1-5; D is unclear. The CDR3 has 14 residues. Trimming left V 2 bases short and J 6 bases short, with 11 bases between. The germline V gene has CDR1 MDHEN and CDR2 SYDVKM. This CDR3 reads CASSLTGFFQPQHF. The CDR3 DNA is TGTGCCAGCAGTTTAACGGGGTTTTTTCAGCCCCAGCATTTT.

The chain couples TRBV5-1 to TRBJ2-1, with D perhaps matching TRBD1 (5 bases). CDR3 length equals 13 residues. Germline assignment: CDR1 SGHRS and CDR2 YFSETQ. V dropped 0 bases and J dropped 7 bases, with 8 bases sitting between them. CDR3 DNA sequence: TGCGCCAGCAGCTTGGTCAGGGCGAATGAGCAGTTCTTC. Protein product: CASSLVRANEQFF.

Only one count was recorded for this clone. The rearrangement links TRBV9 to TRBJ1-2; no reliable D call. The CDR3 is 14 amino acids. V lost 0 bases, J lost 6 bases, and 12 bases lay in between. Germline V gene data show CDR1 as SGDLS and CDR2 as YYNGEE. The CDR3 bases are TGTGCCAGCAGCGTAGGAGGGCTTCCCCATGGCTACACCTTC. Protein product: CASSVGGLPHGYTF.

This chain links TRBV5-1 with TRBJ1-3; 9 bases align to TRBD1. This CDR3 spans 18 amino acids. From germline, CDR1 is SGHRS and CDR2 YFSETQ. V lost 0 bases and J lost 2; bases outside the gene matches: 9. The CDR3 DNA sequence: TGCGCCAGCAGCTTGGCGCTAGGGACAGGGTCAACTGGAAACACCATATATTTT. Its protein product is CASSLALGTGSTGNTIYF.

The V and J genes are TRBV2 and TRBJ2-7; 7 bases match TRBD1. Germline loops: CDR1 SNHLY, CDR2 FYNNEI. The junction had 6 bases not matched to a gene; V was cut back by 7 bases and J by 3 bases. The CDR3 is 13 residues long. The CDR3 loop reads CASNRGEVYEQYF. The DNA of the CDR3 is TGTGCCAGCAACAGGGGCGAAGTCTACGAGCAGTACTTC.

In this sample, this clone turned up once. The chain combines TRBV19 with TRBJ1-2; weak D call: TRBD1 (6 bases). V was trimmed by 7 bases and J by 4 bases, leaving 31 bases between them. This CDR3 region has 19 residues. Per germline, CDR1 LNHDA and CDR2 SQIVND (reference sequence). The CDR3 DNA follows: TGTGCCAGTACCCAGAAGCGGGACACGACGATTAAGAAACCCTATGGCTACACCTTC. The encoded protein is CASTQKRDTTIKKPYGYTF.

V gene TRBV28 combines with J gene TRBJ1-5; TRBD1 matches 9 bases. The trim removed 6 bases at V and 7 bases at J, leaving 10 bases unmatched. Germline CDR1 MDHEN, CDR2 SYDVKM. The CDR3 loop spans 15 amino acids. The CDR3 here is CASSTDRGSSQPQHF. The DNA of the CDR3 is TGTGCCAGCAGCACGGACAGGGGCTCAAGCCAGCCCCAGCATTTT.

The CDR3 DNA reads as TGTGCCAGCAGCCCAGGTGGGACAGGCTATAATTCACCCCTCCACTTT. It encodes CASSPGGTGYNSPLHF. The chain recombines TRBV27 with TRBJ1-6; 8 positions agree with TRBD1. The CDR3 is made up of 16 amino acids. The trim removed 6 bases at V and 3 bases at J, leaving 7 bases unmatched. CDR1 and CDR2 from the germline V gene are MNHEY and SMNVEV (reference sequence).

This clone was seen only a few times. V gene TRBV4-2 combines with J gene TRBJ2-1; a weak D match, TRBD2 (7 bases). V gave up 3 bases and J gave up 1 base, with 16 bases separating them. Germline CDR1 and CDR2: LGHNA and YNFKEQ. This CDR3 region has 17 residues. CDR3 protein: CASSHPGGGLSYNEQFF. The CDR3 DNA is TGTGCCAGCAGCCACCCTGGCGGGGGCCTATCCTACAATGAGCAGTTCTTC.

The chain links TRBV2 to TRBJ1-4; 10 bases fit TRBD1. CDR3 length: 15 residues. Germline loops: CDR1 SNHLY, CDR2 FYNNEI. J lost 8 bases, V lost 5 bases, and 8 bases had no gene match. CDR3 protein: CASSSPGQGLEKLFF. DNA for the CDR3: TGTGCCAGCAGTTCTCCGGGACAGGGGCTCGAAAAACTGTTTTTT.

The gene calls are TRBV19 and TRBJ2-7; no definite D call. From germline, CDR1 is LNHDA and CDR2 SQIVND (reference sequence). V was pared by 3 bases and J by 3 bases, with 3 bases between. CDR3 size: 11 residues. The CDR3 bases are TGTGCCAGTAGTATCGGCTACGAGCAGTACTTC. Translating it yields CASSIGYEQYF.

The chain couples TRBV9 to TRBJ1-6; D is ambiguous. The germline V and J ends were trimmed by 2 bases and 7 bases, with 4 bases remaining between them. CDR1 is SGDLS, CDR2 YYNGEE, per germline. The CDR3 runs to 12 residues. This CDR3 is CASSVSNSPLHF. Here the CDR3 DNA reads TGTGCCAGCAGCGTTTCAAATTCACCCCTCCACTTT.

The chain uses TRBV9 and TRBJ2-1; D is possibly TRBD2 (6 bases). This CDR3 has 15 residues. V dropped 2 bases and J dropped 7 bases, with 16 bases sitting between them. Germline V lookup: CDR1 SGDLS, CDR2 YYNGEE. The CDR3 coding sequence is TGTGCCAGCAGCGTTTCGGGGACTCCCTGGAATGAGCAGTTCTTC. It codes for CASSVSGTPWNEQFF.

The chain joins TRBV18 to TRBJ1-1; D gene unclear. This CDR3 spans 14 amino acids. Germline lookup yields CDR1 KGHSH and CDR2 LQKENI. V gave up 5 bases and J gave up 0 bases, with 10 bases separating them. CDR3 residues: CASSTRQVNTEAFF. The CDR3 coding sequence is TGTGCCAGCTCAACCCGGCAGGTGAACACTGAAGCTTTCTTT.

This chain uses TRBV4-3 with TRBJ2-5; D possibly corresponds to TRBD2 (5 bases). V was clipped by 3 bases and J by 5 bases, with 16 bases between them. CDR1 is LGHNA and CDR2 is YSLEER in the germline V gene. The CDR3 length is 15 residues. CDR3 loop: CASSQSFGNSETQYF. The DNA of the CDR3 is TGCGCCAGCAGCCAGAGTTTCGGGAATTCGGAGACCCAGTACTTC.

The chain carries TRBV18 and TRBJ1-5, with a tentative D call TRBD1 (6 bases). This CDR3 contains 16 residues. Germline V lookup: CDR1 KGHSH, CDR2 LQKENI. The ends were cut back, 5 bases at V and 4 bases at J, with 18 bases in the middle. The CDR3 spells CASSLGQLGTNQPQHF. The CDR3 DNA reads TGTGCCAGCTCATTAGGACAACTGGGGACAAATCAGCCCCAGCATTTT.

The gene calls are TRBV10-3 and TRBJ1-3; 8 bases match TRBD1. The CDR3 has 15 residues. The germline V gene has CDR1 ENHRY and CDR2 SYGVKD. V gave up 7 bases and J gave up 3 bases; unmatched junction bases: 8. CDR3 DNA sequence: TGTGCCATCACTGCGGGACAGGCCGTTGGAAACACCATATATTTT. The encoded protein is CAITAGQAVGNTIYF.